The sequence of this T cell receptor (beta chain) was determined in a study of cytomegalovirus exposure and HLA in healthy donors. Researchers ran the PCR with 60 Vbeta and 13 Jbeta primers. The assay was immunoSEQ multiplex PCR, and TCRdb's table has in-frame clones only and misses some. Altogether about 170,000 clones are present, around 75% being singletons, with the ten largest covering about 2.5%. The CDR3 extends over 16 amino acids. V lost 6 bases and J lost 1; bases outside the gene matches: 8. The germline CDR1 and CDR2 sequences are SNHLY and FYNNEI. What was sequenced was PBMCs. The receptor comes from a male donor in good health and CMV-seronegative. This chain uses TRBV2 with TRBJ1-4; 7 bases align to TRBD1. The DNA for the CDR3 is TGTGCCAGCAGACAACAGGGGCGAGGAACTAATGAAAAACTGTTTTTT. Translated: CASRQQGRGTNEKLFF. The variable domain in full, completed from reference TRBV2 and TRBJ1-4, reads EPEVTQTPSHQVTQMGQEVILRCVPISNHLYFYWYRQILGQKVEFLVSFYNNEISEKSEIFDDQFSVERPDGSNFTLKIRSTKLEDSAMYFCASRQQGRGTNEKLFFGSGTQLSVL.